This passage covers 7 T cell receptor beta chains from one sample sequenced in a study of T-cell reconstitution after alpha-beta-depleted transplantation in children. Unique molecular identifiers were used in preparing the TCRbeta library. MiXCR was run by TCRdb on the PCR reads, yielding one entry per CDR3 protein. This table has fewer than 250,000 distinct CDR3 sequences, roughly a sixth appearing once. The sample consisted of PBMCs, mostly from graft donor cells, taken 360 days after TCRalphabeta/CD19-depleted stem cell transplant. The receptors originated from a male patient aged 2 to 9 who had a stem cell transplant for acute lymphoblastic leukemia, so the T cells may come from the graft donor.

Note on this clonotype: Since a much larger clone is just one base distant, this may be a read error. The V and J genes are TRBV20-1 and TRBJ2-5; D unclear. Germline V gene sequence: CDR1 DFQATT, CDR2 SNEGSKA (reference sequence). CDR3 size: 11 residues. The V end was cut by 1 base, the J end by 2 bases, with 2 bases between. This CDR3 reads CSARAQETQYF. The DNA of the CDR3 is TGCAGTGCTAGAGCTCAAGAGACCCAGTACTTC.

V gene TRBV6-2 or TRBV6-3 combines with J gene TRBJ2-3; TRBD2 matches 12 bases. V shed 6 bases and J 2 bases; nucleotides not matched to a gene: 3. The germline gives CDR1 MNHEY, CDR2 SVGEGT. The length of the CDR3 is 15 residues. The CDR3 sequence is CASSTSGGPTDTQYF. CDR3 nucleotides: TGTGCCAGCAGCACTAGCGGGGGGCCCACAGATACGCAGTATTTT.

Here the CDR3 reads CASRAGTVSTDTQYF. In nucleotides, the CDR3 is TGTGCCAGCAGGGCCGGGACGGTAAGCACAGATACGCAGTATTTT. The chain couples TRBV2 to TRBJ2-3, with D tentatively TRBD1 or TRBD2 (5 bases each). CDR1 is SNHLY and CDR2 is FYNNEI in the germline V gene. The length of the CDR3 is 15 residues. V lost 6 bases and J lost 0, with 13 bases in between.

The J gene is TRBJ2-7, the V gene TRBV6-1; 8 bases match TRBD2. V dropped 6 bases and J dropped 7; count of bases not matched to a gene: 14. CDR1 and CDR2 from the germline V gene are MNHNS and SASEGT. The CDR3 extends over 15 amino acids. In DNA, the CDR3 is TGTGCCAGCAGCGATCGGCGGGGGGCGACAGGTGAGCAGTACTTC. Translated: CASSDRRGATGEQYF.

The chain has TRBV11-2 and TRBJ2-2; D perhaps matches TRBD1 (6 bases). Germline V lookup: CDR1 SGHAT, CDR2 FQNNGV. V shed 3 bases and J shed 4 bases, with 12 bases lying between them. CDR3 size: 15 residues. The CDR3 here is CASSLGRGRTGELFF. Written as DNA, the CDR3 is TGTGCCAGCAGCTTGGGCAGGGGACGCACCGGGGAGCTGTTTTTT.

The sample holds many counts of this clonotype. This chain links TRBV7-2 with TRBJ2-6, with TRBD1 as a possible D gene (5 bases). V dropped 6 bases and J dropped 9 bases, with 9 bases sitting between them. This CDR3 contains 12 residues. The germline V gene has CDR1 SGHTA and CDR2 FQGNSA. The CDR3 spells CASSTDSNVLTF. CDR3 nucleotide sequence: TGTGCCAGCAGTACAGACAGCAACGTCCTGACTTTC.

This clonotype was picked up a small number of times. The chain employs TRBV15 and TRBJ2-3; D might be TRBD2 (6 bases). V was shortened by 0 bases and J by 2 bases, with 12 bases between the two germline ends. Per the germline V gene, CDR1 is LNHNV and CDR2 is YYDKDF (reference sequence). The CDR3 extends over 16 amino acids. DNA for the CDR3: TGTGCCACCAGCAGAGAGGCGGGACCGCCCACAGATACGCAGTATTTT. Amino acid sequence: CATSREAGPPTDTQYF.